The 32 T cell receptor beta chains given below trace back to one sample, sequenced in a study of response to subunit inactivated influenza vaccine. TCRdb re-analysed the RT-PCR reads in MiXCR, keeping a single row per CDR3 protein. The repertoire holds roughly 500,000 distinct CDR3 sequences, with approximately 24% as singletons. These same data were also listed under a study on T cells expressing NK-cell markers. That study adds: The authors made TCR beta cDNA libraries by 5'RACE template switching. This switching added a universal primer site and UMIs.

Specimen: CD4+ T cells sorted from PBMCs, collected 11 to 12 days after vaccination. The receptors were gathered from a man in his forties or fifties who received an inactivated influenza vaccine.

The rearrangement joins TRBV12-3 or TRBV12-4 to TRBJ2-7; D may be TRBD1 or TRBD2 (6 bases each). The CDR3 runs to 15 residues. V was shortened by 5 bases and J by 4 bases, with 18 bases between the two germline ends. This CDR3 reads CASSPQGLRGYEQYF. As DNA, the CDR3 is TGTGCCAGCAGTCCGCAGGGACTTAGGGGGTACGAGCAGTACTTC.

V and J are TRBV4-2 and TRBJ2-5, with 11 positions matching TRBD1. Germline lookup yields CDR1 LGHNA and CDR2 YNFKEQ. Unmatched junction bases numbered 5, after V lost 0 bases and J lost 5 bases. The CDR3 extends over 16 amino acids. CDR3 region: CASSQDWDRGWETQYF. As DNA, the CDR3 is TGTGCCAGCAGCCAAGATTGGGACAGGGGGTGGGAGACCCAGTACTTC.

This clonotype showed up just a few times. The chain employs TRBV12-3 or TRBV12-4 and TRBJ2-3, with D possibly being TRBD2 (6 bases). The CDR3 is 13 residues long. Trimming removed 7 bases at V and 6 bases at J, with 14 bases between. CDR3 in DNA: TGTGCCAGCACCCTCGGGGGTGGGGATACGCAGTATTTT. Its translation: CASTLGGGDTQYF.

Ten or more counts support this clonotype. This chain joins TRBV12-3 or TRBV12-4 and TRBJ2-7; the match to TRBD2 covers 13 bases. V lost 5 bases to trimming and J lost 7 bases; unmatched junction nucleotides: 11. The CDR3 has 16 amino acids. The CDR3 DNA reads TGTGCCAGCAGTCCTATTAGGACTAGCGGGGGAAAGGAGCAGTACTTC. It yields the protein CASSPIRTSGGKEQYF.

The table lists this clonotype with a few counts. CDR3 sequence reads: CSASDRVYEQYF. The DNA for the CDR3 is TGCAGTGCCTCGGACAGAGTCTACGAGCAGTACTTC. J is TRBJ2-7 and V is TRBV20-1; D perhaps matches TRBD1 (6 bases). The CDR3 sequence is 12 residues long. Deletions cut 6 bases from V and 3 bases from J, with 12 bases between. Germline assignment: CDR1 DFQATT and CDR2 SNEGSKA (reference sequence).

This clonotype was seen at least ten times. The chain joins TRBV12-3 or TRBV12-4 to TRBJ1-2; unclear D gene. The V end was cut by 6 bases, the J end by 1 base, with 6 bases between. This CDR3 comprises 12 residues. The CDR3 DNA reads as TGTGCCAGCAGCTTGGGTAACTATGGCTACACCTTC. Its protein is CASSLGNYGYTF.

A word on this clonotype: The junction does not match germline at one end; this may be a read error. J is TRBJ2-5 and V is TRBV20-1, with TRBD1 matching over 7 bases. CDR3 length equals 14 residues. Germline V gene sequence: CDR1 DFQATT, CDR2 SNEGSKA (reference sequence). This CDR3 is CSAMAGQAYETHYF. In DNA, the CDR3 is TGCAGTGCTATGGCTGGACAGGCGTATGAGACCCATTACTTC.

This chain uses TRBV3-1 with TRBJ2-7; 9 bases match TRBD1. CDR1 LGHDT and CDR2 YNNKEL come from the germline V gene (reference sequence). V trimming: 2 bases; J trimming: 7 bases; junction bases outside the gene matches: 9. This CDR3 is built from 15 residues. CDR3 residues: CASSQSGQGPGEQYF. As DNA, the CDR3 is TGTGCCAGCAGCCAAAGTGGACAGGGGCCCGGAGAGCAGTACTTC.

Only a few counts were recorded for this clonotype. CDR3 residues: CASSRVSGTDTQYF. The CDR3 nucleotides are TGTGCCAGCAGCCGCGTTAGCGGAACAGATACGCAGTATTTT. This sequence joins TRBV4-2 and TRBJ2-3; possible D gene TRBD2, 6 bases. Germline lookup yields CDR1 LGHNA and CDR2 YNFKEQ. This CDR3 has 14 amino acids. Trimming left V 4 bases short and J 3 bases short, with 11 bases between.

This clonotype was recorded many times. The rearrangement links TRBV3-1 to TRBJ2-3; weak D call: TRBD1 (6 bases). The CDR3 runs to 12 residues. Germline V CDR1 and CDR2: LGHDT, YNNKEL (reference sequence). V was shortened by 4 bases and J by 6 bases, with 8 bases between the two germline ends. CDR3: CASSRGPDTQYF. The CDR3 DNA reads TGTGCCAGCAGCCGGGGGCCCGATACGCAGTATTTT.

This clonotype was seen only a few times. The V call is TRBV3-1, the J call TRBJ1-4; no clear D gene. The V gene's germline CDR1 is LGHDT and CDR2 YNNKEL (reference sequence). The CDR3 contains 14 residues. V was pared by 0 bases and J by 10 bases, with 12 bases between. The CDR3 sequence is CASSQDLGMGKLFF. CDR3 sequence (DNA): TGTGCCAGCAGCCAAGATCTAGGAATGGGAAAACTGTTTTTT. Filled out from reference TRBV3-1 and TRBJ1-4, the complete variable domain reads DTAVSQTPKYLVTQMGNDKSIKCEQNLGHDTMYWYKQDSKKFLKIMFSYNNKELIINETVPNRFSPKSPDKAHLNLHINSLELGDSAVYFCASSQDLGMGKLFFGSGTQLSVL.

This clonotype appeared a few times. V is TRBV20-1 and J is TRBJ2-7, with 10 nucleotides matching TRBD2. This CDR3 is 15 amino acids long. V trimming: 2 bases; J trimming: 2 bases; junction bases outside the gene matches: 6. CDR1 and CDR2 from the germline V gene are DFQATT and SNEGSKA (reference sequence). The CDR3 DNA reads as TGCAGTGCTAGACCGTCTAGCGGGGGAACCTACGAGCAGTACTTC. This encodes CSARPSSGGTYEQYF.

The J gene is TRBJ2-1, the V gene TRBV27; D perhaps matches TRBD2 (5 bases). Trimming stripped 10 bases from V and 3 bases from J, with 16 bases between. Germline V lookup: CDR1 MNHEY, CDR2 SMNVEV (reference sequence). The CDR3 covers 14 residues. Here the CDR3 reads CATGRGGVYNEQFF. CDR3 coding DNA: TGTGCCACCGGACGCGGAGGCGTCTACAATGAGCAGTTCTTC.

This clonotype was seen only a few times. The rearrangement joins TRBV20-1 to TRBJ2-1, with 7 bases fitting TRBD2. CDR1 is DFQATT, CDR2 SNEGSKA, per germline (reference sequence). Trimming cost V 3 bases and J 2 bases; bases outside gene matches: 4. This CDR3 is built from 14 residues. DNA for the CDR3: TGCAGTGCTAGTAACCTAGCGGCCTACAATGAGCAGTTCTTC. It translates to CSASNLAAYNEQFF.

This clonotype was seen only a few times. The chain uses TRBV7-2 and TRBJ2-4, with 9 nucleotides matching TRBD1. This CDR3 has 16 residues. Trimming removed 5 bases from V and 0 bases from J; junction bases left unmatched: 5. The germline V gene has CDR1 SGHTA and CDR2 FQGNSA. CDR3 DNA sequence: TGTGCCAGCAGCCCACAGGGGGCTCTAGCCAAAAACATTCAGTACTTC. This codes for CASSPQGALAKNIQYF.

This clonotype occurred a few times. CDR3 DNA sequence: TGCGCCAGCAGCCCGGTCCTTTGGACAGAGACCTCTTTCGAGCAGTACTTC. Translated: CASSPVLWTETSFEQYF. The chain carries TRBV5-1 and TRBJ2-7, with D tentatively TRBD1 (6 bases). In germline, CDR1 is SGHRS, CDR2 YFSETQ. Trimming took off 4 bases at V and 6 bases at J, with 26 bases between the two ends. There are 17 residues in the CDR3.

This clonotype has only a few counts. This chain links TRBV29-1 with TRBJ2-3; 11 nucleotides agree with TRBD2. V dropped 2 bases and J dropped 2; count of bases not matched to a gene: 3. The CDR3 sequence is 15 residues long. Germline assignment: CDR1 SQVTM and CDR2 ANQGSEA. The CDR3 bases are TGCAGCGTTGAACTAGCGGGGGGACCCACAGATACGCAGTATTTT. This translates into CSVELAGGPTDTQYF.

The chain carries TRBV12-3 or TRBV12-4 and TRBJ1-5; tentatively, D is TRBD1 (5 bases). V gave up 8 bases and J gave up 1 base, with 9 bases separating them. This CDR3 spans 13 amino acids. As DNA, the CDR3 is TGTGCCAGCGGGACGGGAAGCAATCAGCCCCAGCATTTT. Its protein is CASGTGSNQPQHF.

This sequence joins TRBV20-1 and TRBJ2-1; D may be TRBD1 (6 bases). The CDR3 extends over 18 amino acids. From germline, CDR1 is DFQATT and CDR2 SNEGSKA (reference sequence). Trimming took off 6 bases at V and 0 bases at J, with 24 bases between the two ends. CDR3 DNA sequence: TGCAGTGCCCCTCCAGGACGGGGAACAGGGATCTCCTACAATGAGCAGTTCTTC. Translation: CSAPPGRGTGISYNEQFF.

V and J are TRBV2 and TRBJ2-3, with 12 nucleotides matching TRBD2. The CDR3 covers 14 residues. In germline, CDR1 is SNHLY, CDR2 FYNNEI. V lost 7 bases to trimming and J lost 3 bases; unmatched junction nucleotides: 2. The CDR3 is CASKGTSGTDTQYF. In nucleotides, the CDR3 is TGTGCCAGCAAGGGGACTAGCGGGACAGATACGCAGTATTTT.

The J gene is TRBJ2-2, the V gene TRBV6-2 or TRBV6-3; D is perhaps TRBD1 (6 bases). Germline V gene data show CDR1 as MNHEY and CDR2 as SVGEGT. The CDR3 runs to 15 residues. The V and J ends lost 1 base and 4 bases respectively, with 10 bases between them. Here the CDR3 DNA reads TGTGCCAGCAGTTACTTTGGGGGCGTCACCGGGGAGCTGTTTTTT. Its protein product is CASSYFGGVTGELFF.

This clonotype was observed a handful of times. The genes are TRBV28 and TRBJ2-7; no reliable D call. Trimming shortened V by 6 bases and J by 6 bases, and 9 bases separated the two germline ends. Germline V gives CDR1 MDHEN, CDR2 SYDVKM. This CDR3 contains 11 residues. CDR3 amino acids: CASRRVGEQYF. Here the CDR3 DNA reads TGTGCCAGCAGGAGAGTGGGCGAGCAGTACTTC.

This clonotype was seen only a few times. This chain connects TRBV12-3 or TRBV12-4 to TRBJ1-2; 8 nucleotides align to TRBD1. The CDR3 spans 13 residues. With V trimmed by 3 bases and J by 9 bases, 6 bases remained unmatched. CDR3 DNA: TGTGCCAGCAGTTTTGGACAGGGTAGGAGCTACACCTTC. Its translation is CASSFGQGRSYTF.

This clonotype was seen a few times. The CDR3 DNA sequence: TGTGCCAGCAGTTACCTGTCAGGGGCGAAGGCGTACTTC. Its protein product is CASSYLSGAKAYF. The V call is TRBV28, the J call TRBJ2-5; D might be TRBD1 (6 bases). The CDR3 extends over 13 amino acids. CDR1 and CDR2 (germline): MDHEN, SYDVKM. Trimming cost V 4 bases and J 13 bases, with 19 bases left between them.

In this sample, this clonotype turned up a few times. The genes are TRBV12-3 or TRBV12-4 and TRBJ1-1, with 8 bases aligning to TRBD1. This CDR3 region has 12 residues. V lost 4 bases, J lost 9 bases, and 4 bases stayed unmatched. CDR3 DNA sequence: TGTGCCAGCAGTTCTGGACAGGGCAAAGCTTTCTTT. Amino acid sequence: CASSSGQGKAFF.

This chain uses TRBV29-1 with TRBJ2-7; D is uncertain. This CDR3 contains 14 residues. In germline, CDR1 is SQVTM, CDR2 ANQGSEA. Trimming stripped 1 base from V and 8 bases from J, with 18 bases between. In DNA form, the CDR3 reads TGCAGCGTTGAAGCCCGGGCCACTGAACGTAAGCAGTACTTC. As protein: CSVEARATERKQYF.

Notes on this clonotype: Its ends do not fully match the called genes, so a read error is possible. The chain has TRBV11-3 and TRBJ2-3; the match to TRBD2 covers 9 bases. This CDR3 contains 16 residues. The V gene's germline CDR1 is SGHNT and CDR2 YENEEA. The CDR3 loop reads CASSLGSSGITDTQYF. CDR3 bases: TGCGCCAGCAGCTTAGGCTCTAGCGGGATCACAGATACGCAGTATTTT.

This clonotype was counted once. The gene calls are TRBV2 and TRBJ2-5; tentative D call: TRBD1 (5 bases). This CDR3 is 13 amino acids long. Germline values: CDR1 SNHLY, CDR2 FYNNEI. V was pared by 11 bases and J by 10 bases, with 23 bases between. CDR3 nucleotide sequence: TGTGCCCCCCGGAGCCCGGACACAATGGTCCAGTACTTC. Amino acids: CAPRSPDTMVQYF.

This clonotype was detected only once. The rearrangement uses TRBV3-1 and TRBJ2-3, with D unresolved. The ends were cut back, 1 base at V and 2 bases at J, with 10 bases in the middle. Germline V gives CDR1 LGHDT, CDR2 YNNKEL (reference sequence). CDR3 size: 15 residues. CDR3 protein: CASSQAGLITDTQYF. The DNA for the CDR3 is TGTGCCAGCAGCCAAGCCGGATTAATCACAGATACGCAGTATTTT.

The rearrangement uses TRBV20-1 and TRBJ1-6; no definite D call. Trimming shortened V by 6 bases and J by 7 bases, and 16 bases separated the two germline ends. In germline, CDR1 is DFQATT, CDR2 SNEGSKA (reference sequence). The CDR3 consists of 14 residues. CDR3 in amino acids: CSADGQTGNSPLHF. CDR3 nucleotide sequence: TGCAGTGCCGATGGGCAGACGGGGAATTCACCCCTCCACTTT.

The V gene is TRBV11-2, the J gene TRBJ1-1; no definite D call. With 5 bases removed from V and 0 bases from J, the gap between germline ends came to 7 bases. The CDR3 is 13 residues long. Germline assignment: CDR1 SGHAT and CDR2 FQNNGV. The CDR3 DNA is TGTGCCAGCAGCCTCCACTTGAACACTGAAGCTTTCTTT. It specifies CASSLHLNTEAFF.

This clonotype turned up a few times. The V gene is TRBV7-2, the J gene TRBJ2-6; possible D gene TRBD1, 5 bases. Per germline, CDR1 SGHTA and CDR2 FQGNSA. This CDR3 comprises 15 residues. V was cut by 4 bases and J by 5 bases, with 12 bases left in between. CDR3 in DNA: TGTGCCAGCAGCTCTTCAGGGTCTTGGGCCAACGTCCTGACTTTC. This sequence encodes CASSSSGSWANVLTF.